This paragraph covers one T cell receptor (beta chain) sequence. This sample was included in a study of control samples from healthy donors and cancer patients. The V end was cut by 5 bases, the J end by 9 bases, with 17 bases between. The CDR3 is made up of 14 amino acids. Per the germline V gene, CDR1 is SGHTA and CDR2 is FQGNSA. Sequencing was performed with immunoSEQ multiplex PCR; in TCRdb, only in-frame clones are kept and a portion is missing. The sample records some 140,000 clones, just under 90% being singletons. The chain combines TRBV7-2 with TRBJ2-4; possible D gene TRBD1, 5 bases. The TCR originated in a middle-aged man with head and neck cancer. The sample comprised PBMCs. Here the CDR3 reads CASSIREIFGIQYF. The CDR3 DNA reads as TGTGCCAGCAGCATCAGGGAAATCTTCGGCATTCAGTACTTC.